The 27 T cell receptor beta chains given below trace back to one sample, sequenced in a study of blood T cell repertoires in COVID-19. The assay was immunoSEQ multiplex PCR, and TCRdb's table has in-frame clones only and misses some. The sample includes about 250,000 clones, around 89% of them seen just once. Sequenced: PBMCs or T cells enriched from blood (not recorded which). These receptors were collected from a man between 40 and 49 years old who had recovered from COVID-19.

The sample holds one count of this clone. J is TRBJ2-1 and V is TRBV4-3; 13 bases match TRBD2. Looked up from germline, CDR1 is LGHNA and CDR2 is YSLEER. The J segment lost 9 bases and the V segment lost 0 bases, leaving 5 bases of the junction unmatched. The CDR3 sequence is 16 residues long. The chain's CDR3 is CASSQDRLAGGVEQFF. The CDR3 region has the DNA TGCGCCAGCAGCCAAGATCGACTAGCGGGAGGAGTTGAGCAGTTCTTC.

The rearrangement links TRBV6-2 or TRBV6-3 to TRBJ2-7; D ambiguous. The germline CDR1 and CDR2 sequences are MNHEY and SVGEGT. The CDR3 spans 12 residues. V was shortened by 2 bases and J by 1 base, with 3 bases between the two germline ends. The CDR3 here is CASSYVSYEQYF. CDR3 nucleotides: TGTGCCAGCAGTTACGTATCCTACGAGCAGTACTTC.

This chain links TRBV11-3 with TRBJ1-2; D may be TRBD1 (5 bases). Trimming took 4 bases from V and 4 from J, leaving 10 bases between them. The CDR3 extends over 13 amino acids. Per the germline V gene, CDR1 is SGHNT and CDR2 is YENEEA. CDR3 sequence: CASSSPGGYGYTF. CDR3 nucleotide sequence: TGTGCCAGCAGCTCCCCGGGGGGCTATGGCTACACCTTC.

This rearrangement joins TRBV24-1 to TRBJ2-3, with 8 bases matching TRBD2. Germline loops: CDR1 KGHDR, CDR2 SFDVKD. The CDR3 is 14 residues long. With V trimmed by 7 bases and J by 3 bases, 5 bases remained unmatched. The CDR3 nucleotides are TGTGCCACCAGCGGGGGGGCAAGAACAGATACGCAGTATTTT. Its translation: CATSGGARTDTQYF.

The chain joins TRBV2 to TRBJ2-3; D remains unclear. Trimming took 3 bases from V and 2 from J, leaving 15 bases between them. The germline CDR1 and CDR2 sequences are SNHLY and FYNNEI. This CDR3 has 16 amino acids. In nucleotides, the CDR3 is TGTGCCAGCAGTGATACCAGTTTCCCAAACACAGATACGCAGTATTTT. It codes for CASSDTSFPNTDTQYF.

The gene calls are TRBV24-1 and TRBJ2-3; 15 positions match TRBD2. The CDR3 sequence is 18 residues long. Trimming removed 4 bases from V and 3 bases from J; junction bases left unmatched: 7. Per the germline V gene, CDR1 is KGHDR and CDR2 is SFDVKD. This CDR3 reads CATSEAGTSGRSTDTQYF. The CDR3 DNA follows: TGTGCCACCAGTGAGGCCGGGACTAGCGGGAGGTCAACAGATACGCAGTATTTT.

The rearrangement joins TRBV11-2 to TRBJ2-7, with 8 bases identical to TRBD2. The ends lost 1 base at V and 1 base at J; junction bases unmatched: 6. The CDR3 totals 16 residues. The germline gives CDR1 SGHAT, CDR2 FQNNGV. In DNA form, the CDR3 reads TGTGCCAGCAGCTTAGGCCCGGGGGGGCAATCCTACGAGCAGTACTTC. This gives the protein CASSLGPGGQSYEQYF. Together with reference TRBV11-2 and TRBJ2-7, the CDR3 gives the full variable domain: EAGVAQSPRYKIIEKRQSVAFWCNPISGHATLYWYQQILGQGPKLLIQFQNNGVVDDSQLPKDRFSAERLKGVDSTLKIQPAKLEDSAVYLCASSLGPGGQSYEQYFGPGTRLTVT.

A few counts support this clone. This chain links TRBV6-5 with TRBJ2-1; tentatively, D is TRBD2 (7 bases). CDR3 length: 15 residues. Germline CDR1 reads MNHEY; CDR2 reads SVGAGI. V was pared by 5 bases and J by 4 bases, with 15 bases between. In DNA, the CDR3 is TGTGCCAGCAGTCTTGCAGCGGGACATTACAATGAGCAGTTCTTC. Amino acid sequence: CASSLAAGHYNEQFF.

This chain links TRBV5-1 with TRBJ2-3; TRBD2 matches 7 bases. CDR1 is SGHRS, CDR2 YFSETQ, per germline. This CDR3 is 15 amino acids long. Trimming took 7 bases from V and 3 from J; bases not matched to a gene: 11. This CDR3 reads CASRRAGVGTDTQYF. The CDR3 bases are TGCGCCAGCCGCCGGGCGGGAGTGGGTACAGATACGCAGTATTTT.

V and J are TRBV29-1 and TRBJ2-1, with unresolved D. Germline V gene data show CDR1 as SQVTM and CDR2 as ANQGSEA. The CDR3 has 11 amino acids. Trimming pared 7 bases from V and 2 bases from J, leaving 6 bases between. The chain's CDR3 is CSARAYNEQFF. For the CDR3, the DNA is TGCAGCGCCCGAGCCTACAATGAGCAGTTCTTC.

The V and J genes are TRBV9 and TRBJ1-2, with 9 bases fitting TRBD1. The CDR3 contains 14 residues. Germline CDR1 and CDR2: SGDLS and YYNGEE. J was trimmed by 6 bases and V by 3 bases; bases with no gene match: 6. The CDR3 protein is CASSEIGTGNGYTF. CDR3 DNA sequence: TGTGCCAGCAGCGAGATTGGGACAGGGAATGGCTACACCTTC.

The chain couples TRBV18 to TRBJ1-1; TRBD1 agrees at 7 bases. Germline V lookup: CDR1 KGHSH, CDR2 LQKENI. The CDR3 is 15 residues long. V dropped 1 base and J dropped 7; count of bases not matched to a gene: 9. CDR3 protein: CASSPRRDRILEAFF. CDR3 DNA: TGTGCCAGCTCACCACGTCGGGACAGAATTCTTGAAGCTTTCTTT.

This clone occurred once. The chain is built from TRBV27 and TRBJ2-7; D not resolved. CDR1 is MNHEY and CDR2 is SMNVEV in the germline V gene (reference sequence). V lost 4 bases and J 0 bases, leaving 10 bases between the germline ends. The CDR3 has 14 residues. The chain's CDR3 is CASSYGGGSYEQYF. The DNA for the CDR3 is TGTGCCAGCAGTTACGGCGGCGGCTCCTACGAGCAGTACTTC.

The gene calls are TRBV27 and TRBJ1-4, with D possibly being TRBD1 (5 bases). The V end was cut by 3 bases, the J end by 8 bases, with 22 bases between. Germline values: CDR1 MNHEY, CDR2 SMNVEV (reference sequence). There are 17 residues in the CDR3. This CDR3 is CASSFSHWSAGIEKLFF. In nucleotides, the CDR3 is TGTGCCAGCAGTTTCTCGCATTGGTCGGCAGGGATCGAAAAACTGTTTTTT.

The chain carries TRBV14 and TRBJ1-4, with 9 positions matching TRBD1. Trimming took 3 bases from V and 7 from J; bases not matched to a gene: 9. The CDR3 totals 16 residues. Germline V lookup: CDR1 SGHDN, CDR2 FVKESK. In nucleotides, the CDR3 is TGTGCCAGCAGCCAGGCCACAGGGGGCGGAACTGAAAAACTGTTTTTT. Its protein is CASSQATGGGTEKLFF. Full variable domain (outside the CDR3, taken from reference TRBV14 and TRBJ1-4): EAGVTQFPSHSVIEKGQTVTLRCDPISGHDNLYWYRRVMGKEIKFLLHFVKESKQDESGMPNNRFLAERTGGTYSTLKVQPAELEDSGVYFCASSQATGGGTEKLFFGSGTQLSVL.

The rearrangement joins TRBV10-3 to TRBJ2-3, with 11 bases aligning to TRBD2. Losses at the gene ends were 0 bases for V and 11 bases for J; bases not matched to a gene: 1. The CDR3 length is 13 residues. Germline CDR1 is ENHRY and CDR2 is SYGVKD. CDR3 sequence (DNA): TGTGCCATCAGTGAGTCTACTAGCGGGAGGCAGTATTTT. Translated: CAISESTSGRQYF.

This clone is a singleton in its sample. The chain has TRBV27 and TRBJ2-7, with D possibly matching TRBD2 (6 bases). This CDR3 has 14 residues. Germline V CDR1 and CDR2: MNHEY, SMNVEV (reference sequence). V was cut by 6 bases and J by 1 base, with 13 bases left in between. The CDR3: CASRALRGSYEQYF. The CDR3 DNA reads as TGTGCCAGCAGGGCCCTGCGGGGATCCTACGAGCAGTACTTC.

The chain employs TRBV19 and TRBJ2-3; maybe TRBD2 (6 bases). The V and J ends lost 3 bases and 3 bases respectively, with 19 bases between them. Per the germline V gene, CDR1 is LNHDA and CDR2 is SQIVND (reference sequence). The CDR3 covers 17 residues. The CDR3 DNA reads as TGTGCCAGTAGTATCGGATGGGTGGGAGGAACGACAGATACGCAGTATTTT. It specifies CASSIGWVGGTTDTQYF.

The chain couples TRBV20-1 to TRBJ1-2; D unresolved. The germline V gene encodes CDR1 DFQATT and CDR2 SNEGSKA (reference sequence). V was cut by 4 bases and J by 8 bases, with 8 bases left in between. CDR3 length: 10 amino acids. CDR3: CSATTRGYTF. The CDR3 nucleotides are TGCAGTGCTACTACGAGGGGCTACACCTTC.

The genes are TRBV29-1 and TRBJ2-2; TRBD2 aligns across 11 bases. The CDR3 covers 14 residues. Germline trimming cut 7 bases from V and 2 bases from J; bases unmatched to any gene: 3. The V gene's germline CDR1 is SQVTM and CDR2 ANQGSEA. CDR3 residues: CSAGTSGNTGELFF. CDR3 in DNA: TGCAGCGCCGGGACTAGCGGTAACACCGGGGAGCTGTTTTTT.

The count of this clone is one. The CDR3 spells CAISFGSGEKLFF. CDR3 nucleotides: TGTGCCATCAGTTTTGGGAGCGGCGAAAAACTGTTTTTT. This rearrangement joins TRBV10-3 to TRBJ1-4; D is unresolved. Between the trimmed V and J ends, which lost 5 bases and 8 bases, there was a span of 12 bases. Germline lookup yields CDR1 ENHRY and CDR2 SYGVKD. The CDR3 runs to 13 residues.

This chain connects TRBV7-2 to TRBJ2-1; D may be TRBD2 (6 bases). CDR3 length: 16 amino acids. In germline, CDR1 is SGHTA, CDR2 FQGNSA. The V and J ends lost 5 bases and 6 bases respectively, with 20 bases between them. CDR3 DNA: TGTGCCAGCAGCCCCGCTCGGCTAGCGACTATCAATGAGCAGTTCTTC. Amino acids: CASSPARLATINEQFF.

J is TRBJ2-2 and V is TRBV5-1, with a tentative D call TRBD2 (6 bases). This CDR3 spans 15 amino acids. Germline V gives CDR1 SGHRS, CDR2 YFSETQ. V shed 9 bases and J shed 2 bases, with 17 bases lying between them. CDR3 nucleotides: TGCGCCATCCTTCCGGCGGGGACCAACACCGGGGAGCTGTTTTTT. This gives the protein CAILPAGTNTGELFF. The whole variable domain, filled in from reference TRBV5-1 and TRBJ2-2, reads KAGVTQTPRYLIKTRGQQVTLSCSPISGHRSVSWYQQTPGQGLQFLFEYFSETQRNKGNFPGRFSGRQFSNSRSEMNVSTLELGDSALYLCAILPAGTNTGELFFGEGSRLTVL.

CDR3: CASSEAPAGEIYGYTF. CDR3 sequence (DNA): TGTGCCAGCAGTGAAGCGCCGGCAGGGGAAATCTATGGCTACACCTTC. The chain is built from TRBV2 and TRBJ1-2, with D possibly being TRBD1 (6 bases). The V gene lost 0 bases and the J gene lost 4 bases, with 15 bases spanning the gap. The germline CDR1 and CDR2 sequences are SNHLY and FYNNEI. The CDR3 is made up of 16 amino acids.

The CDR3 DNA is TGTGCCAGCAGCCAAGCGCCGGGGAGGGCCGACGAGCAGTACTTC. Protein sequence: CASSQAPGRADEQYF. The chain is built from TRBV14 and TRBJ2-7, with 7 bases lining up with TRBD2. Germline lookup yields CDR1 SGHDN and CDR2 FVKESK. This CDR3 spans 15 amino acids. V shed 1 base, J shed 5 bases, and the junction held 8 bases outside the gene matches.

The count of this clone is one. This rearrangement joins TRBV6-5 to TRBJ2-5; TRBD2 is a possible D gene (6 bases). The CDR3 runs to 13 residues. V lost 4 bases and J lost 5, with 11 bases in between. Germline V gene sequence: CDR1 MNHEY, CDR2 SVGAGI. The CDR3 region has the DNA TGTGCCAGCAGTTTGGCGGGGCACGAGACCCAGTACTTC. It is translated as CASSLAGHETQYF.

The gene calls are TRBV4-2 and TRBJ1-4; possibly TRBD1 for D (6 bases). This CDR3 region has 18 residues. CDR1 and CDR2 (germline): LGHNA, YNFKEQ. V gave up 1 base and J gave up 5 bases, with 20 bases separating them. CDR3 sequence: CASSQGRGRPLSNEKLFF. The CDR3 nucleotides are TGTGCCAGCAGCCAAGGCAGGGGCCGTCCACTCTCAAATGAAAAACTGTTTTTT.